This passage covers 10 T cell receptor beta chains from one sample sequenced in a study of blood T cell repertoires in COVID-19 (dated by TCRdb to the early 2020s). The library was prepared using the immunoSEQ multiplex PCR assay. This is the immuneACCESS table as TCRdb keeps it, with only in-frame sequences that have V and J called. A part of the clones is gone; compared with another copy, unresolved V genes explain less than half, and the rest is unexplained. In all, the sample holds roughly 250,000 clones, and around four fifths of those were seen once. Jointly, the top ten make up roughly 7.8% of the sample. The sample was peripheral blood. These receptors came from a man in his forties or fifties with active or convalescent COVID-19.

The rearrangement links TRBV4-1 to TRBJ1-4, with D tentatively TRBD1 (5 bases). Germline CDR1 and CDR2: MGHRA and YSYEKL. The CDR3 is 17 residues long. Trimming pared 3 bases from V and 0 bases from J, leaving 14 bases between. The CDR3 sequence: CASSQLPSRATNEKLFF. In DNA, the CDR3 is TGCGCCAGCAGCCAGCTACCTTCCAGGGCAACTAATGAAAAACTGTTTTTT.

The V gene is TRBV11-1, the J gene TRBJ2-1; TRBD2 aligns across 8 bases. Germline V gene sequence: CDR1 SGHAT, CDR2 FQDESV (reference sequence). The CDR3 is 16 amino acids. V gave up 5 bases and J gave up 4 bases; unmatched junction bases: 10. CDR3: CASSLTLAGLYNEQFF. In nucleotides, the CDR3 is TGTGCCAGCAGCCTCACCCTAGCGGGCTTATACAATGAGCAGTTCTTC.

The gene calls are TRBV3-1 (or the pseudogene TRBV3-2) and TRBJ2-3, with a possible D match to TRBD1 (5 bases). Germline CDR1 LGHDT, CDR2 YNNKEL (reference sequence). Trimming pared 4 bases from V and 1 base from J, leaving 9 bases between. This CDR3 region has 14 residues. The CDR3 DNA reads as TGTGCCAGCAGCCCCTGGGGCCGCACAGATACGCAGTATTTT. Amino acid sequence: CASSPWGRTDTQYF.

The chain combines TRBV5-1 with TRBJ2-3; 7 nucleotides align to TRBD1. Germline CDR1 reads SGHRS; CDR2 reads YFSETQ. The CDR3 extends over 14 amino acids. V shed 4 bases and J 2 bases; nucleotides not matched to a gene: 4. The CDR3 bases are TGCGCCAGCAGCCTCGGACAGGACACAGATACGCAGTATTTT. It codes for CASSLGQDTDTQYF.

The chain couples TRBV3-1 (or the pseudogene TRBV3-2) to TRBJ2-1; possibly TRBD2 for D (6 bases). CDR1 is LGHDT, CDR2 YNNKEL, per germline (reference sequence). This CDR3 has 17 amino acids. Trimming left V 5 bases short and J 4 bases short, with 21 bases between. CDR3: CASSGGQVLAAYNEQFF. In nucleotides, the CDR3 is TGTGCCAGCAGCGGAGGCCAGGTATTAGCGGCATACAATGAGCAGTTCTTC.

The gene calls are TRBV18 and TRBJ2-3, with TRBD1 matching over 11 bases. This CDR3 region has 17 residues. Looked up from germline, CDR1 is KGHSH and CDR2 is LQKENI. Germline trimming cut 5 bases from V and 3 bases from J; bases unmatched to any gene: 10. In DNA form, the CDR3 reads TGTGCCAGCTCAGTAACCCGGACAGGGGGCCGGACAGATACGCAGTATTTT. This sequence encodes CASSVTRTGGRTDTQYF.

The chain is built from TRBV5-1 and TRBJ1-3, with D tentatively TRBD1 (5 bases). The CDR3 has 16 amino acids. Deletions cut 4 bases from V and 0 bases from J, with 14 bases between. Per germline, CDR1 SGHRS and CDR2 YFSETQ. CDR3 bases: TGCGCCAGCAGCGTGACAGAAACCTTCTCTGGAAACACCATATATTTT. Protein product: CASSVTETFSGNTIYF. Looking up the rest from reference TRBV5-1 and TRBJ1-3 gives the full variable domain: KAGVTQTPRYLIKTRGQQVTLSCSPISGHRSVSWYQQTPGQGLQFLFEYFSETQRNKGNFPGRFSGRQFSNSRSEMNVSTLELGDSALYLCASSVTETFSGNTIYFGEGSWLTVV.

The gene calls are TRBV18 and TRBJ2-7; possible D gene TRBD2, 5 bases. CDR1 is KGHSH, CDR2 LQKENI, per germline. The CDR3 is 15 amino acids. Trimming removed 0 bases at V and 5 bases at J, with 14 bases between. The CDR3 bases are TGTGCCAGCTCACCACCGCGGGCTAGCACTGACGAGCAGTACTTC. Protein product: CASSPPRASTDEQYF.

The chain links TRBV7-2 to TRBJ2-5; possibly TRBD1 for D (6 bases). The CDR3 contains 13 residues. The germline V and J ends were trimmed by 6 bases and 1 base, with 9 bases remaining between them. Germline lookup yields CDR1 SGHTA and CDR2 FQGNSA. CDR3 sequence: CASRSGAQETQYF. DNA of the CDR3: TGTGCCAGCAGGTCAGGGGCCCAAGAGACCCAGTACTTC.

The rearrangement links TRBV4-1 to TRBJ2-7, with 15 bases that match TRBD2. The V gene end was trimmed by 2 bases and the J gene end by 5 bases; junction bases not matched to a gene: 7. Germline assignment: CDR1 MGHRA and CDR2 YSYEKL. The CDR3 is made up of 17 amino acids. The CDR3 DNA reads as TGCGCCAGCAGCCAACTGATGGGACTAGCGGGAGGTAACGAGCAGTACTTC. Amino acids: CASSQLMGLAGGNEQYF.